These T cell receptor beta chains were read from a single sample in a study of identical twins. TCRdb ran MiXCR on the 5' RACE reads and lists one entry per CDR3 protein. The table includes about 1.7 million distinct CDR3 sequences, less than 40% detected once. The sequenced sample consisted of cord blood. The receptors shown here come from a newborn girl in good health. The conserved cysteine and the conserved F or W are not part of the CDR3 here.

TRBV5-1	TRBJ2-7	ASSLGSSGSDEQY
TRBV5-6	TRBJ2-7	ASSWTSGGPRIEQY
TRBV20-1	TRBJ2-3	SARVGTGPSTDTQY
TRBV7-2	TRBJ2-1	ASSPTSEVEQF
TRBV5-1	TRBJ2-5	ASSLAPDRGETQY
TRBV2	-	AILEQGFEQY
TRBV20-1	TRBJ1-5	SARVRKPNSNQPQH
TRBV5-6	TRBJ1-4	ASSLGQVWEKLF
TRBV7-2	TRBJ2-7	ASSLGRTVNEQY
TRBV25-1	TRBJ1-6	ASSEYLEGGDNSPLH
TRBV25-1	TRBJ2-5	ASSVDPGPPYNEQY
TRBV19	TRBJ1-4	ASSIGHEKLF
TRBV20-1	-	SARAQTYEQY
TRBV29-1	TRBJ2-3	SGSTDAQY
TRBV12-3/TRBV12-4	TRBJ2-3	ASSGGGWDTQY
TRBV29-1	TRBJ2-7	SVEWDQTYEQY
TRBV12-3/TRBV12-4	TRBJ1-2	ASSQRGRNYGYT
TRBV11-2	TRBJ1-2	ASHSGGGYT
TRBV6-5	TRBJ2-1	ASSYEGLAGTISYNEQF
TRBV29-1	TRBJ1-2	SVMGAPYYGYT
TRBV5-1	TRBJ2-5	ASRILRETQY
TRBV29-1	TRBJ1-2	SVVRDSNYGYT
TRBV9	TRBJ1-2	ASSVLDGGNYGYT
TRBV3-1	TRBJ1-2	ATNTGGTDGYT
TRBV24-1	TRBJ2-5	ATSDPGLAGEETQY
TRBV6-2/TRBV6-3	TRBJ2-5	ASSYMTSGGQQETQY